These 20 T cell receptor beta chains were sequenced from one sample in a study of blood T cell repertoires in COVID-19 (dated by TCRdb to the early 2020s). Library method: the immunoSEQ multiplex PCR assay. Sourced from immuneACCESS, this table was stored by TCRdb with only in-frame sequences that have V and J called. A share of the clones is absent; for the studies checked, an unresolved V gene accounts for under half, and the remainder has no known explanation. The sample yields about 300,000 clones; about 89% were counted once. The top ten hold approximately 5% of the sample. The sample comprised PBMCs or T cells enriched from blood (not recorded which). The receptor source for this set is a man aged 55 to 70 who had recovered from COVID-19.

J is TRBJ1-2 and V is TRBV7-2; 11 bases fit TRBD1. Unmatched junction bases numbered 5, after V lost 4 bases and J lost 1 base. The CDR3 consists of 16 residues. Germline CDR1 reads SGHTA; CDR2 reads FQGNSA. CDR3 in amino acids: CASSSLGTGGNYGYTF. In DNA form, the CDR3 reads TGTGCCAGCAGCTCACTCGGGACAGGGGGTAACTATGGCTACACCTTC.

This rearrangement joins TRBV6-5 to TRBJ2-2; D is uncertain. The CDR3 covers 11 residues. Trimming pared 6 bases from V and 5 bases from J, leaving 4 bases between. Germline V gives CDR1 MNHEY, CDR2 SVGAGI. The CDR3 region has the DNA TGTGCCAGCAGACAGACCGGGGAGCTGTTTTTT. Amino acid sequence: CASRQTGELFF.

The chain carries TRBV11-2 and TRBJ1-4; D remains ambiguous. This CDR3 is 17 amino acids long. Germline V gives CDR1 SGHAT, CDR2 FQNNGV. The ends were cut back, 4 bases at V and 0 bases at J, with 15 bases in the middle. The CDR3 here is CASSSSLDPATNEKLFF. The DNA for the CDR3 is TGTGCCAGCAGCTCTAGCCTCGACCCTGCAACTAATGAAAAACTGTTTTTT.

V and J are TRBV6-6 and TRBJ2-7, with 7 bases identical to TRBD1. CDR3 size: 16 residues. The germline gives CDR1 MNHNY, CDR2 SVGAGI (reference sequence). The J segment lost 2 bases and the V segment lost 6 bases, leaving 13 bases of the junction unmatched. Here the CDR3 DNA reads TGTGCCAGCAGCCAGCCACGGGACAGTGCGGCCTACGAGCAGTACTTC. Protein: CASSQPRDSAAYEQYF.

This clone appeared once. CDR3 DNA: TGCGCCAGCAGCCAAGATGGTTATTCAGGGGTCGGGCCGGAAGCTTTCTTT. This sequence encodes CASSQDGYSGVGPEAFF. The chain has TRBV4-3 and TRBJ1-1; D might be TRBD1 (6 bases). CDR1 is LGHNA, CDR2 YSLEER, per germline. The length of the CDR3 is 17 residues. Trimming took off 0 bases at V and 8 bases at J, with 22 bases between the two ends.

The chain joins TRBV5-1 to TRBJ1-5, with D tentatively TRBD1 (6 bases). The CDR3 is 16 amino acids. V gave up 0 bases and J gave up 4 bases, with 14 bases separating them. From germline, CDR1 is SGHRS and CDR2 YFSETQ. The CDR3 sequence is CASSLGNSGTNQPQHF. The CDR3 DNA is TGCGCCAGCAGCTTGGGGAACTCCGGGACAAATCAGCCCCAGCATTTT.

This clone turned up a few times. The chain uses TRBV27 and TRBJ2-1; D may be TRBD1 (6 bases). The CDR3 is 13 residues long. The germline V and J ends were trimmed by 3 bases and 9 bases, with 12 bases remaining between them. The V gene's germline CDR1 is MNHEY and CDR2 SMNVEV (reference sequence). The CDR3 DNA is TGTGCCAGCAGTTTGAAGGTAGGGGGTGAGCAGTTCTTC. Residues: CASSLKVGGEQFF.

This chain uses TRBV28 with TRBJ1-5, with a tentative D call TRBD1 (5 bases). Deletions cut 3 bases from V and 0 bases from J, with 12 bases between. Germline loops: CDR1 MDHEN, CDR2 SYDVKM. The CDR3 contains 16 residues. DNA for the CDR3: TGTGCCAGCAGTTTTGATAGGGGCAATAGCAATCAGCCCCAGCATTTT. Protein product: CASSFDRGNSNQPQHF.

The rearrangement uses TRBV28 and TRBJ1-2, with 7 bases matching TRBD1. J lost 5 bases, V lost 6 bases, and 12 bases had no gene match. CDR1 is MDHEN, CDR2 SYDVKM, per germline. CDR3 length: 15 amino acids. The CDR3, as DNA: TGTGCCAGCAGCCCCCCGGACAGGAGAGGATATGGCTACACCTTC. Amino acids: CASSPPDRRGYGYTF.

This chain links TRBV12-3 or TRBV12-4 with TRBJ1-3, with D maybe TRBD1 (6 bases). The CDR3 runs to 12 residues. The V end lost 5 bases, the J end lost 6 bases, and 8 bases lay between the germline ends. As DNA, the CDR3 is TGTGCCAGCAGTACAGGGTCAAACACCATATATTTT. Translation gives CASSTGSNTIYF.

The chain carries TRBV28 and TRBJ2-1; a weak D match, TRBD1 (6 bases). Trimming removed 5 bases at V and 3 bases at J, with 8 bases between. CDR3 length equals 13 residues. The germline CDR1 and CDR2 sequences are MDHEN and SYDVKM. The CDR3 DNA reads TGTGCCAGCAGTGCGGACAGCTACAATGAGCAGTTCTTC. This translates into CASSADSYNEQFF.

This chain links TRBV7-9 with TRBJ2-1, with TRBD1 matching 7 bases. There are 16 residues in the CDR3. The V segment lost 1 base and the J segment 9 bases; nucleotides outside the gene matches: 12. Looked up from germline, CDR1 is SEHNR and CDR2 is FQNEAQ (reference sequence). CDR3 in DNA: TGTGCCAGCAGCTTAGGCGGGTCAGCCCCAGGGGGTGAGCAGTTCTTC. Translation gives CASSLGGSAPGGEQFF. Combining the CDR3 with reference TRBV7-9 and TRBJ2-1 gives the whole variable domain DTGVSQNPRHKITKRGQNVTFRCDPISEHNRLYWYRQTLGQGPEFLTYFQNEAQLEKSRLLSDRFSAERPKGSFSTLEIQRTEQGDSAMYLCASSLGGSAPGGEQFFGPGTRLTVL.

The chain combines TRBV28 with TRBJ1-6; D possibly corresponds to TRBD1 (6 bases). The germline V gene has CDR1 MDHEN and CDR2 SYDVKM. Trimming pared 2 bases from V and 4 bases from J, leaving 9 bases between. The CDR3 contains 15 residues. Here the CDR3 reads CASSLRDTYNSPLHF. CDR3 DNA: TGTGCCAGCAGTTTAAGGGACACTTATAATTCACCCCTCCACTTT.

Here the CDR3 reads CASSFPAGASTDTQYF. The CDR3 nucleotides are TGTGCCAGCAGCTTTCCAGCGGGGGCGAGCACAGATACGCAGTATTTT. The V and J genes are TRBV5-4 and TRBJ2-3; 8 bases match TRBD2. CDR3 length equals 16 residues. V shed 2 bases and J 0 bases; nucleotides not matched to a gene: 5. Germline V gene data show CDR1 as SGHNT and CDR2 as YYREEE (reference sequence).

The rearrangement links TRBV7-2 to TRBJ2-1; TRBD2 is a possible D gene (5 bases). V lost 1 base and J lost 14, with 12 bases in between. The length of the CDR3 is 12 residues. Per the germline V gene, CDR1 is SGHTA and CDR2 is FQGNSA. This CDR3 is CASSLVGRREFF. The DNA of the CDR3 is TGTGCCAGCAGCTTAGTAGGTAGGCGGGAGTTCTTC.

This rearrangement joins TRBV28 to TRBJ2-1, with a possible D match to TRBD2 (6 bases). Germline V gene sequence: CDR1 MDHEN, CDR2 SYDVKM. CDR3 length: 16 amino acids. The V gene lost 6 bases and the J gene lost 0 bases, with 15 bases spanning the gap. DNA of the CDR3: TGTGCCAGCAGGGAAGGGAGGTCGAGCTCCTACAATGAGCAGTTCTTC. Residues: CASREGRSSSYNEQFF.

V gene TRBV24-1 combines with J gene TRBJ2-5; the match to TRBD1 covers 8 bases. The length of the CDR3 is 15 residues. J lost 2 bases, V lost 4 bases, and 5 bases had no gene match. CDR1 and CDR2 (germline): KGHDR, SFDVKD. For the CDR3, the DNA is TGTGCCACCAGTGAGGGCGGGACAGGTCAAGAGACCCAGTACTTC. It codes for CATSEGGTGQETQYF.

The chain links TRBV7-2 to TRBJ2-3, with TRBD2 matching 11 bases. Germline lookup yields CDR1 SGHTA and CDR2 FQGNSA. Unmatched junction bases numbered 14, after V lost 3 bases and J lost 3 bases. This CDR3 has 19 amino acids. CDR3 DNA: TGTGCCAGCAGCTTCGTCACTAGCGGGAGACGGTTGAGGACAGATACGCAGTATTTT. Translating gives CASSFVTSGRRLRTDTQYF.

V is TRBV5-1 and J is TRBJ2-7, with TRBD1 as a possible D gene (6 bases). V was cut by 0 bases and J by 3 bases, with 10 bases left in between. Germline V CDR1 and CDR2: SGHRS, YFSETQ. The CDR3 length is 14 residues. In DNA form, the CDR3 reads TGCGCCAGCAGCTTGGGGGGGCCTCACTACGAGCAGTACTTC. Translation: CASSLGGPHYEQYF.

This chain joins TRBV5-1 and TRBJ1-2; D is unclear. Trimming pared 0 bases from V and 5 bases from J, leaving 14 bases between. The CDR3 has 15 residues. The germline V gene encodes CDR1 SGHRS and CDR2 YFSETQ. The chain's CDR3 is CASSLGQASQYGYTF. The CDR3, as DNA: TGCGCCAGCAGCTTGGGCCAGGCTTCCCAATATGGCTACACCTTC.